The 10 T cell receptor beta chains below come from one sample, sequenced in a study of breast tumors, draining lymph nodes, adjacent tissues. TCRdb analysed the multiplex PCR reads with MiXCR anew, one entry per CDR3 protein. The repertoire holds about 230,000 distinct CDR3 sequences, approximately 30% seen once, with roughly 1.3% in the top ten. Breast cancer patients provided tissue from their axillary draining lymph nodes. The specimen was axillary lymph node tissue. The origin of the receptors is a female donor with breast cancer. Some clones in this sample may be carry-over from other donors' samples.

This clonotype was found many times. The rearrangement joins TRBV7-9 to TRBJ2-7; weak D call: TRBD2 (6 bases). V shed 3 bases and J shed 3 bases, with 12 bases lying between them. The CDR3 runs to 14 residues. Per germline, CDR1 SEHNR and CDR2 FQNEAQ (reference sequence). CDR3 nucleotides: TGTGCCAGCAGCTTGGGGACTCATAACTACGAGCAGTACTTC. It translates to CASSLGTHNYEQYF.

This clonotype was recorded a few times. Possible read error: a much larger clone is one base away. J is TRBJ2-7 and V is TRBV5-1; D gene unclear. This CDR3 region has 13 residues. Looked up from germline, CDR1 is SGHRS and CDR2 is YFSETQ. The CDR3 DNA is TGCGCCAGCAGCTTGGTTCAGACCTACGACCAGTACTTC. This gives the protein CASSLVQTYDQYF.

This clonotype was counted at least ten times. V gene TRBV20-1 combines with J gene TRBJ2-7; 9 bases align to TRBD2. Germline V lookup: CDR1 DFQATT, CDR2 SNEGSKA (reference sequence). The CDR3 has 16 amino acids. J was trimmed by 5 bases and V by 0 bases; bases with no gene match: 11. DNA of the CDR3: TGCAGTGCTAGAGATGCGACTAGCGGCCGGGGGAACGAGCAGTACTTC. Its protein is CSARDATSGRGNEQYF.

In this sample, this clonotype turned up a few times. V usage is TRBV5-1 and J usage is TRBJ1-1; 10 positions match TRBD1. V shed 1 base, J shed 9 bases, and the junction held 6 bases outside the gene matches. Germline loops: CDR1 SGHRS, CDR2 YFSETQ. This CDR3 has 14 residues. CDR3 sequence: CASSLSRDRGQAFF. The CDR3 DNA reads TGCGCCAGCAGCTTGTCCCGGGACAGGGGCCAAGCTTTCTTT.

This clonotype was counted ten times or more. The DNA of the CDR3 is TGCAGTGCTCGAAGCCCGGGACAGGGAGCGGCTAATGAAAAACTGTTTTTT. Its translation is CSARSPGQGAANEKLFF. The chain is built from TRBV20-1 and TRBJ1-4, with 9 positions matching TRBD1. This CDR3 is built from 17 residues. The trim removed 5 bases at V and 3 bases at J, leaving 13 bases unmatched. Germline V gene sequence: CDR1 DFQATT, CDR2 SNEGSKA (reference sequence).

The chain joins TRBV9 to TRBJ2-7; TRBD2 agrees at 7 bases. Germline V gene lookup returns CDR1 SGDLS and CDR2 YYNGEE. The length of the CDR3 is 12 residues. V lost 10 bases, J lost 4 bases, and 8 bases stayed unmatched. The CDR3 DNA follows: TGTGCCGGGGGGGGGGGAGTATACGAGCAGTACTTC. This sequence encodes CAGGGGVYEQYF.

This clonotype has at least ten counts. The V call is TRBV7-3, the J call TRBJ2-1; possibly TRBD1 for D (5 bases). Trimming cost V 2 bases and J 2 bases, with 10 bases left between them. This CDR3 spans 15 amino acids. Germline assignment: CDR1 SGHTA and CDR2 FQGTGA. CDR3 sequence reads: CASSLQGVAYNEQFF. CDR3 DNA: TGTGCCAGCAGCTTACAGGGCGTGGCCTACAATGAGCAGTTCTTC.

At least ten counts were recorded for this clonotype. V gene TRBV5-1 combines with J gene TRBJ2-3; 9 nucleotides align to TRBD1. V trimming: 0 bases; J trimming: 3 bases; junction bases outside the gene matches: 2. The CDR3 totals 15 residues. Germline CDR1 reads SGHRS; CDR2 reads YFSETQ. The CDR3 spells CASSLETGGTDTQYF. CDR3 nucleotide sequence: TGCGCCAGCAGCTTGGAGACAGGGGGGACAGATACGCAGTATTTT.

Only a few counts were recorded for this clonotype. The rearrangement joins TRBV20-1 to TRBJ1-1; no definite D call. Trimming cost V 1 base and J 1 base, with 4 bases left between them. The CDR3 spans 12 residues. CDR1 and CDR2 from the germline V gene are DFQATT and SNEGSKA (reference sequence). CDR3 nucleotides: TGCAGTGCTAGAGGAGGGAACACTGAAGCTTTCTTT. As protein: CSARGGNTEAFF.

CDR3 DNA: TGCGCCAGCAGCCAAGAAATAAGTACGAGTAGGAACACTGAAGCTTTCTTT. It is translated as CASSQEISTSRNTEAFF. V usage is TRBV4-3 and J usage is TRBJ1-1, with D hard to call. The germline V and J ends were trimmed by 0 bases and 1 base, with 15 bases remaining between them. The CDR3 covers 17 residues. Looked up from germline, CDR1 is LGHNA and CDR2 is YSLEER.